The clone carrying this T cell receptor (beta chain) appeared many times. The data are from a study of T-cell reconstitution after alpha-beta-depleted transplantation in children. The authors prepared the TCRbeta library with unique molecular identifiers. MiXCR was run by TCRdb on the PCR reads, yielding one entry per CDR3 protein. The table records fewer than 700,000 distinct CDR3 sequences, roughly 13% of them present only once. The CDR3 has 13 residues. Trimming cost V 3 bases and J 9 bases; bases outside gene matches: 5. Germline V gene lookup returns CDR1 SEHNR and CDR2 FQNEAQ (reference sequence).

V and J are TRBV7-9 and TRBJ2-1; 7 bases fit TRBD2. The material was PBMCs, mostly from graft donor cells, obtained 360 days after TCRalphabeta/CD19-depleted stem cell transplant. This clonotype originated in a male patient between 5 and 17 years old who had a stem cell transplant for acute myeloid leukemia, so the T cells may come from the graft donor. CDR3 region: CASSFGGSSEQFF. CDR3 nucleotide sequence: TGTGCCAGCAGCTTCGGCGGGAGTAGTGAGCAGTTCTTC.